Listed below are T cell receptor beta chains from one sample, sequenced in a study of technical replicates of blood from several donors. Clones were sequenced by immunoSEQ multiplex PCR, and TCRdb holds only the in-frame ones, with some missing. The sample contains roughly 15,000 clones, about 83% of which appear only once. The sequencing sample was made of PBMCs. These TCRs come from a human donor in good health. Both conserved end residues are part of each CDR3. A D gene is named only where the DNA matches it firmly. Clone size appears in some rows only: once, few, many, or a class for an expanded clone.

d_call	cdr3_length	v_call	j_call	clone_size	cdr3_aa	cdr3_nt
.	14	TRBV27	TRBJ2-7	.	CASSLREGGYEQYF	TGTGCCAGCAGTTTGAGGGAAGGGGGCTACGAGCAGTACTTC
.	16	TRBV19	TRBJ1-5	few	CASSSPRERRNQPQHF	TGTGCCAGTAGTAGCCCGCGTGAGCGCCGCAATCAGCCCCAGCATTTT
.	15	TRBV4-2	TRBJ2-7	.	CASSQGRGFRYEQYF	TGTGCCAGCAGCCAAGGGAGGGGTTTTAGGTACGAGCAGTACTTC
TRBD1	15	TRBV6-6	TRBJ1-4	.	CASSYMDRGFEKLFF	TGTGCCAGCAGTTACATGGACAGGGGATTTGAAAAACTGTTTTTT
TRBD1	14	TRBV19	TRBJ2-1	.	CASRGTGAYNEQFF	TGTGCCAGTAGAGGGACAGGGGCCTACAATGAGCAGTTCTTC
TRBD1	11	TRBV28	TRBJ1-1	.	CASSWTGEAFF	TGTGCCAGCAGCTGGACAGGGGAAGCTTTCTTT
.	14	TRBV6-1	TRBJ2-7	.	CASGSDSYTYEQYF	TGTGCCAGCGGCTCAGACAGTTACACCTACGAGCAGTACTTC
TRBD2	20	TRBV11-2	TRBJ2-2	.	CASSLDRSLLAGADTGELFF	TGTGCCAGCAGCTTAGATCGCTCCCTTCTAGCGGGAGCGGACACCGGGGAGCTGTTTTTT
.	16	TRBV19	TRBJ1-5	.	CASRPIAGQGIQPQHF	TGTGCCAGTAGACCTATAGCCGGGCAGGGGATTCAGCCCCAGCATTTT
.	14	TRBV27	TRBJ2-7	.	CASSLAGHTYEQYF	TGTGCCAGCAGTTTGGCAGGGCACACCTACGAGCAGTACTTC
TRBD2	15	TRBV7-9	TRBJ2-3	.	CASSPGTRGTDTQYF	TGTGCCAGCAGCCCCGGGACTAGAGGCACAGATACGCAGTATTTT
TRBD1	15	TRBV5-1	TRBJ1-4	.	CASSTGTGAGEKLFF	TGCGCCAGCAGCACCGGGACAGGGGCGGGGGAAAAACTGTTTTTT
.	14	TRBV27	TRBJ2-2	.	CASSLSTPTGELFF	TGTGCCAGCAGTTTATCTACACCTACCGGGGAGCTGTTTTTT
TRBD1	16	TRBV15	TRBJ2-3	.	CATSEKQGAGPDTQYF	TGTGCCACCAGCGAGAAACAGGGGGCCGGGCCAGATACGCAGTATTTT
.	15	TRBV5-1	TRBJ2-7	.	CASSQTLGPTYEQYF	TGCGCCAGCAGCCAGACCCTTGGGCCCACCTACGAGCAGTACTTC
.	11	TRBV9	TRBJ1-2	once	CASKGDNGYTF	TGTGCCAGCAAGGGGGACAATGGCTACACCTTC
TRBD1	14	TRBV28	TRBJ2-4	.	CASSFWTGLRIQYF	TGTGCCAGCAGTTTCTGGACAGGGTTGCGCATTCAGTACTTC
TRBD1	16	TRBV27	TRBJ2-3	once	CASSLWAGGFTDTQYF	TGTGCCAGCAGTTTATGGGCAGGGGGCTTCACAGATACGCAGTATTTT
.	17	TRBV4-1	TRBJ1-5	.	CASSQEVVPGSNQPQHF	TGCGCCAGCAGCCAAGAAGTTGTCCCAGGGAGCAATCAGCCCCAGCATTTT
TRBD1	14	TRBV7-8	TRBJ2-5	.	CASSSGQGLETQYF	TGTGCCAGCAGCTCGGGACAGGGTTTGGAGACCCAGTACTTC
.	17	TRBV7-2	TRBJ1-1	once	CASSLRPSGVMNTEAFF	TGTGCCAGCAGCTTACGTCCTTCGGGGGTCATGAACACTGAAGCTTTCTTT
.	11	TRBV20-1	TRBJ2-1	.	CSARTSNEQFF	TGCAGTGCTAGGACAAGCAATGAGCAGTTCTTC
.	14	TRBV7-8	TRBJ2-1	.	CASSLELGLYEQFF	TGTGCCAGCAGCTTAGAGCTAGGATTGTATGAGCAGTTCTTC
.	13	TRBV14	TRBJ2-5	.	CASSQILQETQYF	TGTGCCAGCAGCCAAATCCTCCAAGAGACCCAGTACTTC
.	13	TRBV30	TRBJ1-1	.	CAWAGQGHTEAFF	TGTGCCTGGGCGGGGCAGGGCCACACTGAAGCTTTCTTT
TRBD1	15	TRBV23-1	TRBJ2-2	once	CASSPWTGNTGELFF	TGCGCCAGCAGTCCCTGGACAGGAAACACCGGGGAGCTGTTTTTT
TRBD2	16	TRBV6-1	TRBJ2-5	.	CASSAVAGEGRETQYF	TGTGCCAGCAGTGCCGTGGCGGGAGAGGGGCGAGAGACCCAGTACTTC
.	13	TRBV5-4	TRBJ1-5	.	CASSLILYQPQHF	TGTGCCAGCAGCTTGATTCTGTATCAGCCCCAGCATTTT
.	16	TRBV7-9	TRBJ1-2	.	CASSPASGVLVYGYTF	TGTGCCAGCAGCCCGGCCTCCGGGGTCCTAGTCTATGGCTACACCTTC
.	14	TRBV6-1	TRBJ1-3	.	CASIEQSLGNTIYF	TGTGCCAGCATCGAACAGAGCCTTGGAAACACCATATATTTT
TRBD1	14	TRBV30	TRBJ2-7	.	CAWSAGTDPYEQYF	TGTGCCTGGAGTGCCGGGACAGACCCCTACGAGCAGTACTTC
TRBD2	17	TRBV4-1	TRBJ2-7	.	CASSQNSPGLGTYEQYF	TGCGCCAGCAGCCAAAACTCGCCGGGACTAGGGACCTACGAGCAGTACTTC
TRBD2	17	TRBV27	TRBJ2-1	.	CASRNQGLGSSYNEQFF	TGTGCCAGCAGAAACCAAGGACTAGGGTCCTCCTACAATGAGCAGTTCTTC
.	17	TRBV10-1	TRBJ2-1	.	CASSAAGWYPSYNEQFF	TGCGCCAGCAGTGCGGCGGGTTGGTACCCCTCCTACAATGAGCAGTTCTTC
.	14	TRBV27	TRBJ2-7	.	CASSSARLAYEQYF	TGTGCCAGCAGCTCCGCGAGGTTAGCCTACGAGCAGTACTTC
.	12	TRBV30	TRBJ1-4	.	CAWNRVNEKLFF	TGTGCCTGGAACAGGGTTAATGAAAAACTGTTTTTT
.	13	TRBV30	TRBJ1-3	.	CAWSGEAGNTIYF	TGTGCCTGGAGTGGAGAAGCCGGAAACACCATATATTTT
.	16	TRBV5-4	TRBJ1-4	few	CASSLGEAGGYEKLFF	TGTGCCAGCAGCTTGGGAGAAGCCGGAGGTTATGAAAAACTGTTTTTT
.	14	TRBV6-5	TRBJ2-7	.	CASSYSGQSYEQYF	TGTGCCAGCAGTTACTCGGGGCAGTCCTACGAGCAGTACTTC